This T cell receptor beta chain was identified during a study of T cells in Graves' hyperthyroidism and ophthalmopathy. Across the study: Peripheral blood collection took place at initial diagnosis, before any treatment.

The CDR3 regions of TCR beta were amplified from RNA transcripts. Researchers ran a first-round RT-PCR on the TCR CDR3 using the HTBI primer set. TCRdb independently ran MiXCR on the multiplex PCR reads; one entry per CDR3 protein. The table has 300,000 to 400,000 distinct CDR3 sequences, 15% to 20% seen once. CDR1 and CDR2 (germline): MNHEY, SVGEGT. The CDR3 loop spans 14 amino acids. If no ophthalmopathy progression occurred within 18 months, Graves' hyperthyroidism was stable. The TCR comes from a woman between 50 and 59 years old with Graves' hyperthyroidism. The sample was blood. The chain links TRBV6-2 or TRBV6-3 to TRBJ2-7, with TRBD2 identical over 7 bases. The J call may be mistaken, given a closer DNA end match to TRBJ2-1. CDR3 loop: CASSPRGFSYEQFF. CDR3 sequence (DNA): TGTGCCAGCAGCCCGCGGGGGTTCTCCTACGAGCAGTTCTTC.